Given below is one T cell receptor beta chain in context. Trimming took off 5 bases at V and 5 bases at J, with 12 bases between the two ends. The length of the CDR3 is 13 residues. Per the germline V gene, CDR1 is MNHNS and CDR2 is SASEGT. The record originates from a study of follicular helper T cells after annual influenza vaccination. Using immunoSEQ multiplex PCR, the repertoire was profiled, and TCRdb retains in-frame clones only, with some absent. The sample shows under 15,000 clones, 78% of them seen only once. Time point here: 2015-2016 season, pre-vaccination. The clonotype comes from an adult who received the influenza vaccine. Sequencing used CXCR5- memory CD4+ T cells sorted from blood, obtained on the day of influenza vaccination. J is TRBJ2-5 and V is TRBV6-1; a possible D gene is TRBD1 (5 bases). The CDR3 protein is CASSLRVAETQYF. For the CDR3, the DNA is TGTGCCAGCAGTCTCAGGGTGGCGGAGACCCAGTACTTC.